This TCR beta chain was captured by sequencing in a study of blood T cell repertoires in COVID-19. The overall study: The United States, Italy and Spain supplied acute and convalescent COVID-19 samples.

This CDR3 has 13 residues. Germline V gives CDR1 LGHDT, CDR2 YNNKEL (reference sequence). V gave up 7 bases and J gave up 3 bases, with 12 bases separating them. Produced via immunoSEQ multiplex PCR; TCRdb's table is partial and in-frame only. The profile shows about 280,000 clones, approximately 86% of them singletons. This receptor was identified in a woman in her twenties or thirties who had recovered from COVID-19. V is TRBV3-1 (or the pseudogene TRBV3-2) and J is TRBJ1-2; D is possibly TRBD1 (5 bases). The specimen sequenced was peripheral blood. The CDR3 nucleotides are TGTGCCAGCAACAGGAAGGGCTACTATGGCTACACCTTC. Protein: CASNRKGYYGYTF.